This TCR beta chain derives from a study of T cell responses to AZD1222 COVID-19 vaccine. Overall study findings and caveats: Once two AZD1222 doses were given, Spike-specific TCR breadth and depth went up. Reportedly, close to half of spike-specific TCRs are directed against unmutated variant regions.

Concerning this clone: Its antigen is undetermined.

Sequencing used immunoSEQ multiplex PCR; TCRdb keeps in-frame clones, though not all of them. The sample holds some 120,000 clones; under 90% are singletons and the top ten take 6.5% to 9.5%. The source of this sequence is an adult in good health. The specimen comprised peripheral blood, sampled on day 0 of AZD1222 vaccination.

The CDR3 bases are TGTGCCAGCAGCTTGGGGGTAAGGGCGGACAATGAGCAGTTCTTC. Its protein is CASSLGVRADNEQFF. This chain links TRBV5-6 with TRBJ2-1; no definite D call. V lost 0 bases and J lost 5, with 12 bases in between. The CDR3 runs 15 residues. CDR1 and CDR2 from the germline V gene are SGHDT and YYEEEE.